Sequencing of this TCR beta chain was carried out in a study of T-cell reconstitution after alpha-beta-depleted transplantation in children. General study points: In some patients, recipient T cells and intrathymic progenitors surviving conditioning explained high day-60 diversity. It was reported that alpha-beta T cells came from several hundred expanded graft clones (about two months after transplant). One year post-transplant, T-cell counts and diversity were largely derived from T cells produced anew.

This sample's TCRbeta library carried unique molecular identifier barcodes. TCRdb re-analysed the PCR reads in MiXCR, keeping a single row per CDR3 protein. This table has 300,000 or so distinct CDR3 sequences, 20% to 30% appearing once. Concerning this clonotype itself: Antigen: not known.

Between the trimmed V and J ends, which lost 2 bases and 5 bases, there was a span of 19 bases. This CDR3 contains 16 residues. Germline CDR1 is MNHNS and CDR2 is SASEGT. This chain uses TRBV6-1 with TRBJ2-7; TRBD2 might be the D (7 bases). This receptor was obtained from a male patient aged 10 to 17 who had a stem cell transplant for acute lymphoblastic leukemia, so the T cells may come from the graft donor. Sequences were derived from PBMCs, mostly from graft donor cells, sampled 180 days after TCRalphabeta/CD19-depleted stem cell transplant. This CDR3 reads CASSERTGGASHEQYF. CDR3 sequence (DNA): TGTGCCAGCAGTGAAAGGACGGGGGGCGCTTCCCACGAGCAGTACTTC.